This TCR beta chain was recovered during a study of shared clonotypes between healthy human individuals. General study points: Clonotype sharing across donors was expected to vary with sequencing depth. Clonotypes which were not shared had lower generation probabilities than clonotypes that all four donors shared.

Trimming removed 4 bases at V and 3 bases at J, with 17 bases between. In germline, CDR1 is SGHDT, CDR2 YYEEEE. The CDR3 is 15 amino acids. Notes on this clone: The antigen remains undetermined.

Some clones are missing from TCRdb's copy, which holds only in-frame ones; the method was immunoSEQ multiplex PCR. The profile covers over a million clones, with more than 95% appearing a single time and approximately 1% taken by the ten largest. This rearrangement joins TRBV5-6 to TRBJ2-7; D may match TRBD1 or TRBD2 (5 bases each). The sample comprised naive CD4+ T cells sorted from blood. Specified subset: CD45RA+ positively selected. This receptor was obtained from a man aged 30 to 39 in good health. The CDR3 region is CASSTGTESFYEQYF. The CDR3 coding sequence is TGTGCCAGCAGCACCGGGACGGAAAGCTTCTACGAGCAGTACTTC.